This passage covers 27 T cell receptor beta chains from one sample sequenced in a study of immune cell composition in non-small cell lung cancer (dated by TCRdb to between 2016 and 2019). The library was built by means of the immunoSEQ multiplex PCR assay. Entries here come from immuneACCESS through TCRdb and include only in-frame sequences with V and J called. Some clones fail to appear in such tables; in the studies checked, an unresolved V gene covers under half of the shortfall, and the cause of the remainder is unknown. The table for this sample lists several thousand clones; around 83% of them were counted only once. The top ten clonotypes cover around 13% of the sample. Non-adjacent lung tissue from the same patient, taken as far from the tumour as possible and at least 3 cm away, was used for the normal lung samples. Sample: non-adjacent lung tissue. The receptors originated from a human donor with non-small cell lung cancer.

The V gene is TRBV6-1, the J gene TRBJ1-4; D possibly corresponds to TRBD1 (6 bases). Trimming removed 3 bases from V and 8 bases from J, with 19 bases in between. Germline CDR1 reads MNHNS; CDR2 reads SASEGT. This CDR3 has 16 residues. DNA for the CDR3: TGTGCCAGCAGTGACCCCAGACAGGCCTCGGTAGAAAAACTGTTTTTT. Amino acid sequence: CASSDPRQASVEKLFF.

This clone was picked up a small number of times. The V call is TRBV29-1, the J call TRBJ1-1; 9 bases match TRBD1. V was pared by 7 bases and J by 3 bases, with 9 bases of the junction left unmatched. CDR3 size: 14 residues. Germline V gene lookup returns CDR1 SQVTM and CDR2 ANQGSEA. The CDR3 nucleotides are TGCAGCGACATTCCATGGACAGGGGACACTGAAGCTTTCTTT. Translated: CSDIPWTGDTEAFF.

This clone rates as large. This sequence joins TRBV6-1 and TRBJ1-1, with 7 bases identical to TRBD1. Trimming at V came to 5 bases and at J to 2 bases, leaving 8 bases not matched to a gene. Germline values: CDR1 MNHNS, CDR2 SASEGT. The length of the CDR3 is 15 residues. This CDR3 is CASSPQGPANTEAFF. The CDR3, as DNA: TGTGCCAGCAGTCCACAGGGGCCGGCTAACACTGAAGCTTTCTTT.

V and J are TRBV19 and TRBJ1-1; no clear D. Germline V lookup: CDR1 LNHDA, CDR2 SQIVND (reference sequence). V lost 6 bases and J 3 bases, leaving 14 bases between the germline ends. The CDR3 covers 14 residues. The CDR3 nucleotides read TGTGCCAGTAGAGAAGCGGGGTTTGACACTGAAGCTTTCTTT. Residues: CASREAGFDTEAFF.

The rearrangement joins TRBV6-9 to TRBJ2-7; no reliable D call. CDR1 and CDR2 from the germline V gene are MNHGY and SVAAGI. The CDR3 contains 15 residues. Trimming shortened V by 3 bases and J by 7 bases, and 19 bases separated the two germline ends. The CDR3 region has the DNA TGTGCCAGCAGTTACGAACCGGTGGCCTCGGAGGAGCAGTACTTC. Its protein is CASSYEPVASEEQYF.

CDR3 loop: CASSLDRGGGNQPQHF. CDR3 in DNA: TGTGCCAGCAGCTTGGACAGGGGTGGAGGCAATCAGCCCCAGCATTTT. The chain employs TRBV5-5 and TRBJ1-5, with 7 bases matching TRBD1. From germline, CDR1 is SGHKS and CDR2 YYEKEE (reference sequence). This CDR3 contains 16 residues. Unmatched junction bases numbered 5, after V lost 0 bases and J lost 2 bases.

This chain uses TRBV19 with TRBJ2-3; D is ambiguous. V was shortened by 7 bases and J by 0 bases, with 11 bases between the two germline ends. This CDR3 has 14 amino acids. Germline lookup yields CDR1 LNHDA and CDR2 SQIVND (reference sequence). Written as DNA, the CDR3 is TGTGCCAGTACCGAACCGACTAGCACAGATACGCAGTATTTT. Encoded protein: CASTEPTSTDTQYF.

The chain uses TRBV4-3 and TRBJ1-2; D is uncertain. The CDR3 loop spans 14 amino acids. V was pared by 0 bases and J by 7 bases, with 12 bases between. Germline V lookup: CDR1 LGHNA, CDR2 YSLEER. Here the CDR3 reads CASSQESRAGGYTF. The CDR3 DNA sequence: TGCGCCAGCAGCCAAGAGAGCCGAGCCGGTGGCTACACCTTC.

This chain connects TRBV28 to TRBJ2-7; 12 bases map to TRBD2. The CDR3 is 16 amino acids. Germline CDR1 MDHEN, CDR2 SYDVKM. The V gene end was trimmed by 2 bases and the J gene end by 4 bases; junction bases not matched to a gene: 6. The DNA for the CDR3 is TGTGCCAGCAGTTTACGGCTAGCGGGAGGGAGATACGAGCAGTACTTC. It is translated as CASSLRLAGGRYEQYF.

The CDR3 is CASSHLAGQGYEQYF. The CDR3 DNA follows: TGCGCCAGCAGCCACTTGGCGGGACAGGGTTACGAGCAGTACTTC. The V call is TRBV4-1, the J call TRBJ2-7, with 9 positions matching TRBD1. Germline assignment: CDR1 MGHRA and CDR2 YSYEKL. With V trimmed by 3 bases and J by 4 bases, 7 bases remained unmatched. The CDR3 has 15 amino acids.

CDR3 nucleotide sequence: TGTGCCAGCAGTTCCCTTTCGGGACTAGCGGACTACGAGCAGTACTTC. This codes for CASSSLSGLADYEQYF. The V call is TRBV27, the J call TRBJ2-7; 11 bases match TRBD2. Germline trimming cut 4 bases from V and 3 bases from J; bases unmatched to any gene: 8. From germline, CDR1 is MNHEY and CDR2 SMNVEV (reference sequence). The CDR3 covers 16 residues.

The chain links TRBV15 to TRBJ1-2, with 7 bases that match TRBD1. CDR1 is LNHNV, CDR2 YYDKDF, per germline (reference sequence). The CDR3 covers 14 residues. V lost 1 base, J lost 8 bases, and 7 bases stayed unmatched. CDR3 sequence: CATSRGQGARGYTF. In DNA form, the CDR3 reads TGTGCCACCAGCAGAGGACAGGGAGCAAGAGGCTACACCTTC.

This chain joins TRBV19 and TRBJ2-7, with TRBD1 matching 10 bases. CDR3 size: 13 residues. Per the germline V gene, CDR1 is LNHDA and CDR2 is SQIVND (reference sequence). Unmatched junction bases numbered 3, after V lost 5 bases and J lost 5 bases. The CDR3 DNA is TGTGCCAGTAGTGGACAGGGGGGGAACGAGCAGTACTTC. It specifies CASSGQGGNEQYF.

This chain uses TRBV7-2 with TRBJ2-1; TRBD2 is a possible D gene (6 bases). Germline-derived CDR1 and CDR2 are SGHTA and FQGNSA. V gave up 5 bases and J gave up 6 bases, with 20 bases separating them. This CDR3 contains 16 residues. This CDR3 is CASSPRGAEGRNEQFF. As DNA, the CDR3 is TGTGCCAGCAGCCCTAGAGGAGCGGAGGGGCGCAATGAGCAGTTCTTC.

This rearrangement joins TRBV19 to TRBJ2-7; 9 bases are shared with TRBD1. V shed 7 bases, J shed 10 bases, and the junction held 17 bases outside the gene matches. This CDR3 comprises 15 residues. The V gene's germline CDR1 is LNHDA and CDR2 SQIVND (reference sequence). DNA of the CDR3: TGTGCCAGTACCTCCACCGCCGGACAGGGGACCAATCAGTACTTC. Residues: CASTSTAGQGTNQYF.

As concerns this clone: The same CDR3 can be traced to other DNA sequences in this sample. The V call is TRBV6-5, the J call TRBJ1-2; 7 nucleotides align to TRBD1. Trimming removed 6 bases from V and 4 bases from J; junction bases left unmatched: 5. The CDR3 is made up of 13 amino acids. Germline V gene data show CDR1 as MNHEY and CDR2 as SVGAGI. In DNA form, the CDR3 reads TGTGCCAGCAGCCTGACAGGGACCTATGGCTACACCTTC. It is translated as CASSLTGTYGYTF.

Here the CDR3 DNA reads TGTGCCATCAGTGACCAGGGGCCCTACGAGCAGTACTTC. Translation: CAISDQGPYEQYF. The chain recombines TRBV10-3 with TRBJ2-7; possible D gene TRBD1, 6 bases. CDR3 length: 13 amino acids. The germline V and J ends were trimmed by 3 bases and 2 bases, with 8 bases remaining between them. Germline CDR1 is ENHRY and CDR2 is SYGVKD.

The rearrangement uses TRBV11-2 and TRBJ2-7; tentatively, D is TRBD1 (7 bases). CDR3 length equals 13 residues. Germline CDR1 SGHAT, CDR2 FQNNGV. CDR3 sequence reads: CVSGAGGTYEQYF. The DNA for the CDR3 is TGTGTGTCCGGGGCAGGGGGGACCTACGAGCAGTACTTC. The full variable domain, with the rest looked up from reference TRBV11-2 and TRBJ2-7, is EAGVAQSPRYKIIEKRQSVAFWCNPISGHATLYWYQQILGQGPKLLIQFQNNGVVDDSQLPKDRFSAERLKGVDSTLKIQPAKLEDSAVYLCVSGAGGTYEQYFGPGTRLTVT.

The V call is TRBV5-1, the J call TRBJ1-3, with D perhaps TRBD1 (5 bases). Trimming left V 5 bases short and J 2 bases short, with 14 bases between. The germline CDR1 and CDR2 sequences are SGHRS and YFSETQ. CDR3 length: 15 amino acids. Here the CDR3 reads CASSPAPGTGNTIYF. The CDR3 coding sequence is TGCGCCAGCAGTCCAGCCCCAGGGACTGGAAACACCATATATTTT.

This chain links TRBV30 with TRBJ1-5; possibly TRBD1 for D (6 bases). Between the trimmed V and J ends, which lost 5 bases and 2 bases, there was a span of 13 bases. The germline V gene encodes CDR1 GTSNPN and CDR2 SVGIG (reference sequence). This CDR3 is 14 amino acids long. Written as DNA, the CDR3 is TGTGCCTGGGAACAGGGTTATGGCAATCAGCCCCAGCATTTT. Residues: CAWEQGYGNQPQHF.

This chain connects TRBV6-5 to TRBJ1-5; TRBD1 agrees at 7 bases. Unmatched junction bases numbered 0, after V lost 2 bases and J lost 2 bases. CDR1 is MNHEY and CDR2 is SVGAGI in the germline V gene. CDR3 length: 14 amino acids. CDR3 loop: CASSYDRGNQPQHF. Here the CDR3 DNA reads TGTGCCAGCAGTTACGACAGGGGCAATCAGCCCCAGCATTTT.

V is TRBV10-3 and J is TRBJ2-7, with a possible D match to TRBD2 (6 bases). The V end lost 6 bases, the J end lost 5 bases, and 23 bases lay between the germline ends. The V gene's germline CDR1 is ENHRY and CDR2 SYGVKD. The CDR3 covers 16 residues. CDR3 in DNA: TGTGCCATCAGCGTAGACTATAGGGGAGGACGCCACGAGCAGTACTTC. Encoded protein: CAISVDYRGGRHEQYF.

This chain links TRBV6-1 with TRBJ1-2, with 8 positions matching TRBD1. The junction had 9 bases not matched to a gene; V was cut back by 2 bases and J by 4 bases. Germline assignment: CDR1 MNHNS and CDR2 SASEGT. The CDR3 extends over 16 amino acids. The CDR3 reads CASSEFQGALSYGYTF. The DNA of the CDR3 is TGTGCCAGCAGTGAATTCCAGGGGGCGCTTAGCTATGGCTACACCTTC.

The CDR3 sequence: CASSSLQPRQGTEQFF. CDR3 nucleotides: TGTGCCAGCAGTTCCCTCCAGCCGAGACAGGGCACTGAGCAGTTCTTC. The chain carries TRBV27 and TRBJ2-1; TRBD1 matches at 7 bases. Per germline, CDR1 MNHEY and CDR2 SMNVEV (reference sequence). V trimming: 4 bases; J trimming: 9 bases; junction bases outside the gene matches: 15. The CDR3 has 16 residues.

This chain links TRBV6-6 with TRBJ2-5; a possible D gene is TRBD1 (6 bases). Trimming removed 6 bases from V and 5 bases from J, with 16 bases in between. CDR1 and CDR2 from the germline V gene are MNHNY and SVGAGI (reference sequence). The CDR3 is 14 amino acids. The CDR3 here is CASSYQQGSETQYF. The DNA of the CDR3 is TGTGCCAGCAGCTACCAGCAGGGGTCGGAGACCCAGTACTTC.

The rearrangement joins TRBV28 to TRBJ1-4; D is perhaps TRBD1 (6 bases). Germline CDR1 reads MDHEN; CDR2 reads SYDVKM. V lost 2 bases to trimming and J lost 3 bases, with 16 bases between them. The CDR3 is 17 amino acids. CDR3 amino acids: CASSLLWQGSSNEKLFF. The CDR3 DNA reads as TGTGCCAGCAGTTTACTCTGGCAGGGGTCCTCTAATGAAAAACTGTTTTTT. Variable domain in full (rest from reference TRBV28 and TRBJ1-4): DVKVTQSSRYLVKRTGEKVFLECVQDMDHENMFWYRQDPGLGLRLIYFSYDVKMKEKGDIPEGYSVSREKKERFSLILESASTNQTSMYLCASSLLWQGSSNEKLFFGSGTQLSVL.

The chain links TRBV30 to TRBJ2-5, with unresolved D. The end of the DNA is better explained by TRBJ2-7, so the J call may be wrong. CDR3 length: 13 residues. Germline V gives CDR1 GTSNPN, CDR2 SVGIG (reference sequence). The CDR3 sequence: CAWSRGLSYEQYF. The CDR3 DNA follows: TGTGCCTGGAGCCGCGGTCTTTCCTACGAGCAGTACTTC.